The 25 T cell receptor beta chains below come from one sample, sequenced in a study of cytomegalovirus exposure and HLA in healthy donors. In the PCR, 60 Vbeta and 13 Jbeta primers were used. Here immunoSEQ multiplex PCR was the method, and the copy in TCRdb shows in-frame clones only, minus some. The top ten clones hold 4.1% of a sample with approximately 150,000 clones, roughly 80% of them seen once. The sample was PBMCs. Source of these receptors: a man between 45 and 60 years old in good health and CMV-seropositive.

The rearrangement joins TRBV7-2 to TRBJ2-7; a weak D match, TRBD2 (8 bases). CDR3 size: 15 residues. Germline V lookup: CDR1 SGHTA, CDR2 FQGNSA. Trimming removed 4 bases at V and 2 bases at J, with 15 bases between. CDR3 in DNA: TGTGCCAGCAGCTCCCGGGAGGGGGCGACCTACGAGCAGTACTTC. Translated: CASSSREGATYEQYF.

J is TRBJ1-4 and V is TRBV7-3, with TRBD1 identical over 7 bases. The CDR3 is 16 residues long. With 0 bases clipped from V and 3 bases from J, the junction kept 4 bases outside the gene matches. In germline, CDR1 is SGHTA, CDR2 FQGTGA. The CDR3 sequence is CASSLTGGASNEKLFF. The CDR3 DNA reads TGTGCCAGCAGCTTAACAGGGGGCGCTTCTAATGAAAAACTGTTTTTT. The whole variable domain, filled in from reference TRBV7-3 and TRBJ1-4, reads GAGVSQTPSNKVTEKGKYVELRCDPISGHTALYWYRQSLGQGPEFLIYFQGTGAADDSGLPNDRFFAVRPEGSVSTLKIQRTERGDSAVYLCASSLTGGASNEKLFFGSGTQLSVL.

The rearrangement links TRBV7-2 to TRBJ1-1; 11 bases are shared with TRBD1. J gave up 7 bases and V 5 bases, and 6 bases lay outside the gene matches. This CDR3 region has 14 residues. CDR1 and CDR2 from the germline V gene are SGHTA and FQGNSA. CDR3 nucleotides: TGTGCCAGCAGCACGGACAGGGGGCTGGGTGAAGCTTTCTTT. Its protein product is CASSTDRGLGEAFF.

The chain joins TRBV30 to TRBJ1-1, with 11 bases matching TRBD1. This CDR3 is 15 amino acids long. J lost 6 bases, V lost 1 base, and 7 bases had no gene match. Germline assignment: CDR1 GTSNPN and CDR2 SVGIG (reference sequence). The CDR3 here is CAWSGTGGFDAEAFF. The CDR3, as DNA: TGTGCCTGGAGTGGGACAGGGGGCTTCGACGCTGAAGCTTTCTTT.

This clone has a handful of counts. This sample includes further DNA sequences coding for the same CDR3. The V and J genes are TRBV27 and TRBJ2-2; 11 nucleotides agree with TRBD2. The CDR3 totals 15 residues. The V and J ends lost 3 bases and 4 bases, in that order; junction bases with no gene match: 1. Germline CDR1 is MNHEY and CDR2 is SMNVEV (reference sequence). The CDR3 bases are TGTGCCAGCAGTTTCGGGACTAGCGGCACCGGGGAGCTGTTTTTT. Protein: CASSFGTSGTGELFF.

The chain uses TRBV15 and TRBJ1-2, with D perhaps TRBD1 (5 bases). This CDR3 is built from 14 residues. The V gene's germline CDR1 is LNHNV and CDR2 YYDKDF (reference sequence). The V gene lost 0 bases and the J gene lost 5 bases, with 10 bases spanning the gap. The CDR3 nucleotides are TGTGCCACCAGCAGAGAGGTGGGGCGGTATGGCTACACCTTC. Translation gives CATSREVGRYGYTF.

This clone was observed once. CDR3 protein: CASSLSGNTDTQYF. CDR3 nucleotides: TGTGCCAGCAGCTTAAGCGGAAACACAGATACGCAGTATTTT. The rearrangement links TRBV13 to TRBJ2-3; D might be TRBD2 (5 bases). Looked up from germline, CDR1 is PRHDT and CDR2 is FYEKMQ (reference sequence). The V gene lost 2 bases and the J gene lost 2 bases, with 8 bases spanning the gap. CDR3 length equals 14 residues.

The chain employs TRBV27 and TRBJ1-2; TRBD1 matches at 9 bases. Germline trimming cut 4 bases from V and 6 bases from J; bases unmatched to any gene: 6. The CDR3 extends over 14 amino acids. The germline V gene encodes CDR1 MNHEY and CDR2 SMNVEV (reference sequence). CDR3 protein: CASSWDREFDGYTF. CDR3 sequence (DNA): TGTGCCAGCAGTTGGGACAGGGAGTTCGATGGCTACACCTTC.

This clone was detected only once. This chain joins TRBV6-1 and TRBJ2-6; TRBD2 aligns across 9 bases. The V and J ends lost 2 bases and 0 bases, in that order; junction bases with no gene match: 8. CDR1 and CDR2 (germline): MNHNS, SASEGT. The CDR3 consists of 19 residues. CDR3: CASSEPTSGLSSGANVLTF. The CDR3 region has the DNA TGTGCCAGCAGTGAACCAACTAGCGGGTTGAGCTCTGGGGCCAACGTCCTGACTTTC.

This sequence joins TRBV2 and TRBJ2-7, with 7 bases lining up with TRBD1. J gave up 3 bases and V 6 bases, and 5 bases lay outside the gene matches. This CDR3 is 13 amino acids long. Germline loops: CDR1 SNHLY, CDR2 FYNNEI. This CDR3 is CASRQGILYEQYF. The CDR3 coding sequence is TGTGCCAGCAGACAGGGGATCCTCTACGAGCAGTACTTC.

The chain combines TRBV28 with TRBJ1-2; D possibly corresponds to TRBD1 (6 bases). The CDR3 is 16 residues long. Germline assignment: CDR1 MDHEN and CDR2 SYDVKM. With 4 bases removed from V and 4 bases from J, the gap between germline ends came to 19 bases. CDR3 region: CASSYLGGGRLYGYTF. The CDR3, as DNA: TGTGCCAGCAGTTACTTAGGGGGGGGGAGACTCTATGGCTACACCTTC.

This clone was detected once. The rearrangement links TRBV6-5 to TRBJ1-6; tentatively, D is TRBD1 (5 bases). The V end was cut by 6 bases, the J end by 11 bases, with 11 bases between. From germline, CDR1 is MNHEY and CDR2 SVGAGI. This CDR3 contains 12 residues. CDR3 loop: CASSGGQAPLHF. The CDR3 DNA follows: TGTGCCAGCAGCGGGGGTCAGGCACCCCTCCACTTT.

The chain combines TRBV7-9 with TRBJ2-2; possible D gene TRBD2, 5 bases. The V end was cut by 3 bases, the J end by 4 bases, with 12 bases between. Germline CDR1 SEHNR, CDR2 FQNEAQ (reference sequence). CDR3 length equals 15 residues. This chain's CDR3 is CASSFGDPSTGELFF. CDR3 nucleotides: TGTGCCAGCAGCTTCGGGGATCCTTCCACCGGGGAGCTGTTTTTT.

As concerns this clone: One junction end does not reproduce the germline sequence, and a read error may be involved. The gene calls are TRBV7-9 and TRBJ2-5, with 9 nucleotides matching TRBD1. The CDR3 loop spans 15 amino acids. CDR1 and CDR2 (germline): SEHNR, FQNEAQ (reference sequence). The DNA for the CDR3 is TGTTCCAGCAGCCGATCGACAGGGGGGCAAGAGACCCAGTACTTC. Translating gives CSSSRSTGGQETQYF.

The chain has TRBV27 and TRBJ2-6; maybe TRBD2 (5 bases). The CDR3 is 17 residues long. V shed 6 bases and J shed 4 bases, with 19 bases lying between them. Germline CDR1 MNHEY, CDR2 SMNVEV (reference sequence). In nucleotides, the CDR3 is TGTGCCAGCAGCCCTCTTTACGAGGGCACCGGGGCCAACGTCCTGACTTTC. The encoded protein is CASSPLYEGTGANVLTF.

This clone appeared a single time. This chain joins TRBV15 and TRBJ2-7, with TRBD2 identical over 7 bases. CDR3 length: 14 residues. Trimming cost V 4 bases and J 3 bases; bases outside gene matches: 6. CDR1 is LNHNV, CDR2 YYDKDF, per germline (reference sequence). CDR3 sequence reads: CATSTRTSDYEQYF. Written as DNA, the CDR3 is TGTGCCACCAGCACCAGGACTAGTGACTACGAGCAGTACTTC.

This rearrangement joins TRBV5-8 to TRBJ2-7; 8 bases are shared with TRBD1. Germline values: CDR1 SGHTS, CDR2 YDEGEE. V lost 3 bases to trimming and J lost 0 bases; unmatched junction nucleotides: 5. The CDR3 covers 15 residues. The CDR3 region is CASSSRDRHSYEQYF. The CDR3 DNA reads TGTGCCAGCAGCTCCAGGGACAGGCACTCCTACGAGCAGTACTTC.

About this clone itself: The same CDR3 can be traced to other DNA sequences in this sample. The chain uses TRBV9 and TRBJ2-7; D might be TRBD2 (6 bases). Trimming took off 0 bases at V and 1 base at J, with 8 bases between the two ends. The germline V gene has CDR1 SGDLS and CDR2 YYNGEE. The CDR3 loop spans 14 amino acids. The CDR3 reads CASSVGGDSYEQYF. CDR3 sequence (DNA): TGTGCCAGCAGCGTAGGGGGGGATTCCTACGAGCAGTACTTC.

CDR3 residues: CASSFLPGLRDTQYF. In DNA form, the CDR3 reads TGTGCCAGCAGCTTTTTGCCAGGGCTAAGGGATACGCAGTATTTT. The chain uses TRBV7-3 and TRBJ2-3, with D perhaps TRBD1 (5 bases). CDR3 size: 15 residues. Germline CDR1 is SGHTA and CDR2 is FQGTGA. Trimming took 3 bases from V and 6 from J, leaving 16 bases between them.

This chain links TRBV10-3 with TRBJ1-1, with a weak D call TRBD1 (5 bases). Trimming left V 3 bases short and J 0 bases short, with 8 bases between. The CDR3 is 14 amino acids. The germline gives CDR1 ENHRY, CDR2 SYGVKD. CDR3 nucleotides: TGTGCCATCAGTGAAGGGGTAATGAACACTGAAGCTTTCTTT. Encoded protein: CAISEGVMNTEAFF.

The CDR3 sequence is CATTGYRAFF. The DNA for the CDR3 is TGTGCCACCACGGGTTATAGGGCTTTCTTT. The rearrangement uses TRBV6-1 and TRBJ1-1; no clear D. Trimming removed 10 bases from V and 11 bases from J, with 14 bases in between. The CDR3 spans 10 residues. Germline lookup yields CDR1 MNHNS and CDR2 SASEGT.

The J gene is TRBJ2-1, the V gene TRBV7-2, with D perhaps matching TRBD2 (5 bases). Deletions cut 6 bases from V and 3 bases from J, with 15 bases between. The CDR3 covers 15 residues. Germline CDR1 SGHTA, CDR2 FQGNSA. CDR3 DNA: TGTGCCAGCAGATCCCGGGAAACCTACTACAATGAGCAGTTCTTC. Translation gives CASRSRETYYNEQFF.

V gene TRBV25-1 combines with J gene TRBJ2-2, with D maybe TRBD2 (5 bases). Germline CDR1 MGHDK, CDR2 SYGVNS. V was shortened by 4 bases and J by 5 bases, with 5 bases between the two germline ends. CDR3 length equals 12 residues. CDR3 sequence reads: CASSGGTGELFF. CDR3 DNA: TGTGCCAGCAGTGGAGGGACCGGGGAGCTGTTTTTT.

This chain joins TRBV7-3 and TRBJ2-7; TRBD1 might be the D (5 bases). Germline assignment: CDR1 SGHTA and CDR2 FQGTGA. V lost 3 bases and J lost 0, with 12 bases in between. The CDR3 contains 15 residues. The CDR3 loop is CASSLSRAGSYEQYF. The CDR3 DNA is TGTGCCAGCAGCTTGAGCAGGGCTGGCTCCTACGAGCAGTACTTC.

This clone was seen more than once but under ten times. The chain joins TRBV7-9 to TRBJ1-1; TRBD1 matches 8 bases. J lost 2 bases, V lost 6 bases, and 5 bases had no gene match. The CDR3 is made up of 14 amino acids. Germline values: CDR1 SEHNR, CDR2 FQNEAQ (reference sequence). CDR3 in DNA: TGTGCCAGCAGTTTCGACAGGGGCAACACTGAAGCTTTCTTT. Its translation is CASSFDRGNTEAFF.